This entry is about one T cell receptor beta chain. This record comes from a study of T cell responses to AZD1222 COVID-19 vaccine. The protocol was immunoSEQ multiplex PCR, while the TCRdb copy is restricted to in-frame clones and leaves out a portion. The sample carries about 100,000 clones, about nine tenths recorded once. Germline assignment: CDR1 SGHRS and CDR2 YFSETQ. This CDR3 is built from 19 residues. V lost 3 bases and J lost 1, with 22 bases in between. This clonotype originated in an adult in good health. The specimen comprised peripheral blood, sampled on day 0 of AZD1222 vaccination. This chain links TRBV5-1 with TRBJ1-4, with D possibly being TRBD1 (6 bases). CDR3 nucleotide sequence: TGCGCCAGCAGCTCCGCCCCCATACAGGGCCGGAAAACTAATGAAAAACTGTTTTTT. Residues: CASSSAPIQGRKTNEKLFF.